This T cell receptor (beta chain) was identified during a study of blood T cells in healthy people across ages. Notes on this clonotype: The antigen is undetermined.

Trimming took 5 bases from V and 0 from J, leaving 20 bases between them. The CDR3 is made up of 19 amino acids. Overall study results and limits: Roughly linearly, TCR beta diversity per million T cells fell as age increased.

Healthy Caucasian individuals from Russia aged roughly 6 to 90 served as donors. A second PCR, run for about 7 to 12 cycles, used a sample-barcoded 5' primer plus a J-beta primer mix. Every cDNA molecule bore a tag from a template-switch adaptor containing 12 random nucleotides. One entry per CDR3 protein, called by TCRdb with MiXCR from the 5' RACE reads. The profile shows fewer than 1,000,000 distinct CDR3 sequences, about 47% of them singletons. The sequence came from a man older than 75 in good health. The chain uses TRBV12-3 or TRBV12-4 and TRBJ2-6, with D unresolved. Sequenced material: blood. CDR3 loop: CASSPLAQPTPSGANVLTF. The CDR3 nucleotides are TGTGCCAGCAGTCCCCTGGCGCAGCCGACCCCCTCTGGGGCCAACGTCCTGACTTTC.